A selection of T cell receptor beta chains follows, all from one sample in a study of CD8+ T cells in alopecia areata. TCRdb's table, derived via immunoSEQ multiplex PCR, lists solely in-frame clones and lacks some. The table records about 23,000 clones, 52% of them present only once. The sample taken for sequencing was NKG2D-high CD8+ T cells sorted from blood. The receptors derive from a human donor with alopecia areata. Both conserved end residues are part of each CDR3. The order of the fields is clone size, D gene, V gene, J gene, CDR3 DNA, CDR3 protein. D genes are given only for firm matches. Rows give clone size only sometimes, using once, few, many, or a class for an expanded clone.

>few|TRBD2|TRBV7-9|TRBJ2-1
TGTGCCAGCAGCTTCTTCGGGACTAGCTTTCTTAATGAGCAGTTCTTC
CASSFFGTSFLNEQFF
>.|.|TRBV19|TRBJ2-1
TGTGCCAGTAGTATTCGGCTAGCGTTTGAGCAGTTCTTC
CASSIRLAFEQFF
>few|.|TRBV5-1|TRBJ2-5
TGCGCCAGCAGCCAGTATCCGGGAGAGACCCAGTACTTC
CASSQYPGETQYF
>few|.|TRBV4-1|TRBJ2-1
TGCGCCAGCAGCCAAGCCAGCGGGTACAAGAATGAGCAGTTCTTC
CASSQASGYKNEQFF
>.|TRBD1|TRBV27|TRBJ2-7
TGTGCCAGCAGTTCGGGACAGTCCTACGAGCAGTACTTC
CASSSGQSYEQYF
>.|TRBD2|TRBV28|TRBJ2-3
TGTGCCAGCAGCTCGGAGGGGCTAGCGGACAGCACAGATACGCAGTATTTT
CASSSEGLADSTDTQYF
>few|.|TRBV13|TRBJ1-1
TGTGCCAGCAGCGCCGAAGACACTGAAGCTTTCTTT
CASSAEDTEAFF
>.|.|TRBV5-4|TRBJ2-1
TGTGCCAGCAGCTTCAAGTACAATGAGCAGTTCTTC
CASSFKYNEQFF
>few|.|TRBV28|TRBJ2-7
TGTGCCAGCAGCTCCGTTCTTGGTTCGTGGTCCCGCGAGCAGTACTTC
CASSSVLGSWSREQYF
>.|TRBD2|TRBV5-6|TRBJ2-7
TGTGCCAGCAGCTTCGGACTAGCGCTGGGCGAGCAGTACTTC
CASSFGLALGEQYF
>medium-sized|.|TRBV10-3|TRBJ2-2
TGTGCCATCAGCACCGAGGAGCCCACCGGGGAGCTGTTTTTT
CAISTEEPTGELFF
>once|.|TRBV28|TRBJ1-4
TGTGCCAGCAGTCCGCGGGACACCCTGCGGGAAAAACTGTTTTTT
CASSPRDTLREKLFF
>.|.|TRBV5-1|TRBJ2-2
TGCGCCAGCAGGGCAAACACCGGGGAGCTGTTTTTT
CASRANTGELFF
>.|.|TRBV5-4|TRBJ2-1
TGTGCCAGCAGCGGGGATTGGGGCGACAATGAGCAGTTCTTC
CASSGDWGDNEQFF
>.|.|TRBV28|TRBJ2-7
TGTGCCAGCGGTGGAGTGGGAGAAACCTACGAGCAGTACTTC
CASGGVGETYEQYF
>.|.|TRBV5-1|TRBJ2-1
TGCGCCAGCAGCTTGGCCAGCCTAGCGAATTACAATGAGCAGTTCTTC
CASSLASLANYNEQFF
>.|.|TRBV2|TRBJ2-7
TGTGCCAGCAAGGGTTCCCAGACCTACGAGCAGTACTTC
CASKGSQTYEQYF
>.|TRBD2|TRBV11-2|TRBJ2-1
TGTGCCAGCAGCTTAAAGTCTAGCGGGGGCTCCTACAATGAGCAGTTCTTC
CASSLKSSGGSYNEQFF
>few|TRBD1|TRBV19|TRBJ1-1
TGTGCCAGTAGTATAGCAACAGGGGGCACTGAAGCTTTCTTT
CASSIATGGTEAFF
>many|TRBD2|TRBV14|TRBJ2-3
TGTGCCAGCAGCCAAGATGCGGGAGGTGGCACAGATACGCAGTATTTT
CASSQDAGGGTDTQYF
>many|TRBD2|TRBV28|TRBJ2-7
TGTGCCAGCGGACTAGCGGCCTACGAGCAGTACTTC
CASGLAAYEQYF
>few|TRBD2|TRBV29-1|TRBJ2-1
TGCAGCGTTGAACAGCGGGATAATGAGCAGTTCTTC
CSVEQRDNEQFF
>few|.|TRBV28|TRBJ1-4
TGTGCCAGCAGCCCGTGGGATGAAAAACTGTTTTTT
CASSPWDEKLFF
>few|.|TRBV7-9|TRBJ2-1
TGTGCCAGCAGCGAGGACAGACCACGCAATGAGCAGTTCTTC
CASSEDRPRNEQFF
>.|.|TRBV4-1|TRBJ1-2
TGCGCCAGCAGCCAAGAAGGGGGACTCTCAATTAACTATGGCTACACCTTC
CASSQEGGLSINYGYTF
>few|.|TRBV9|TRBJ2-1
TGTGCCAGCAGCGTAGCAGCTGAGCAGTTCTTC
CASSVAAEQFF
>.|TRBD2|TRBV27|TRBJ2-7
TGTGCCAGCGGACTAGCGGGAGAATTTTACGAGCAGTACTTC
CASGLAGEFYEQYF
>many|TRBD2|TRBV28|TRBJ2-5
TGTGCCAGCAGTTTTAACCCCCCAGCGTCCGGGACTAGCGGGACAAAGACCCAGTACTTC
CASSFNPPASGTSGTKTQYF
>.|.|TRBV7-6|TRBJ2-7
TGTGCCAGCAGCTTAGGCTCCCCCCACGAGCAGTACTTC
CASSLGSPHEQYF
>few|TRBD1|TRBV9|TRBJ2-2
TGTGCCAGCAGCGTAGGGGACAGGACGAACACCGGGGAGCTGTTTTTT
CASSVGDRTNTGELFF
>once|.|TRBV5-4|TRBJ2-2
TGTGCCAGCAGCTTAGTACGCCCCCAGGGTGCCGGGGAGCTGTTTTTT
CASSLVRPQGAGELFF
>.|.|TRBV5-6|TRBJ1-1
TGTGCCAGCAGCGAGGGATTTGGCACTGAAGCTTTCTTT
CASSEGFGTEAFF
>.|.|TRBV7-9|TRBJ1-2
TGTGCCAGCAGCCAATTCTATGGCTACACCTTC
CASSQFYGYTF
>.|TRBD2|TRBV6-6|TRBJ2-7
TGTGCCAGCACGGTTCGGGAGGGATACGAGCAGTACTTC
CASTVREGYEQYF
>few|.|TRBV19|TRBJ2-1
TGTGCCAGTAGTATCGTACTAGCATTTTACAATGAGCAGTTCTTC
CASSIVLAFYNEQFF
>few|.|TRBV4-1|TRBJ2-7
TGCGCCAGCAGCCAAGATGTCGGCTACGAGCAGTACTTC
CASSQDVGYEQYF
>.|TRBD1|TRBV4-1|TRBJ2-7
TGCGCCAGCAGCCCCATTCCAGGGACAGGGTACTACGAGCAGTACTTC
CASSPIPGTGYYEQYF
>.|.|TRBV29-1|TRBJ2-7
TGCAGCGTATATGGACAGAGCTACGAGCAGTACTTC
CSVYGQSYEQYF
>few|.|TRBV29-1|TRBJ2-6
TGCAGCGTTACGACAGCGATCTCTGGGGCCAACGTCCTGACTTTC
CSVTTAISGANVLTF